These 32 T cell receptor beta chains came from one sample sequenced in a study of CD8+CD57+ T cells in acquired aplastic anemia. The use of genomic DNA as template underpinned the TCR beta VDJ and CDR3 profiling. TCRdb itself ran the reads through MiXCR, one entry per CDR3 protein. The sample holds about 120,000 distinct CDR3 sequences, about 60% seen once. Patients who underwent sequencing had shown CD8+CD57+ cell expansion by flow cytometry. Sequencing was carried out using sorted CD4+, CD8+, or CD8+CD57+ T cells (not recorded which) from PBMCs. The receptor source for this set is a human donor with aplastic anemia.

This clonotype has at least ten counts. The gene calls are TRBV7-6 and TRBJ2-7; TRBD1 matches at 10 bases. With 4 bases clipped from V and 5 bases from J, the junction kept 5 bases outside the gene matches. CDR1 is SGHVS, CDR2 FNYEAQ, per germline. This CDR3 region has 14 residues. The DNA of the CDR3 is TGTGCCAGCAGCTACCGGACAGGGGGGAACGAGCAGTACTTC. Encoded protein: CASSYRTGGNEQYF.

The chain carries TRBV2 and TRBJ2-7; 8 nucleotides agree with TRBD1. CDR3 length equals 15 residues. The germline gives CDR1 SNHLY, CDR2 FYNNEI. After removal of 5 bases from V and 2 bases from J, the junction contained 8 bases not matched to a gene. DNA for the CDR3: TGTGCCAGCAGTCCCGTGTGGGACAGGCCCTACGAGCAGTACTTC. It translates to CASSPVWDRPYEQYF.

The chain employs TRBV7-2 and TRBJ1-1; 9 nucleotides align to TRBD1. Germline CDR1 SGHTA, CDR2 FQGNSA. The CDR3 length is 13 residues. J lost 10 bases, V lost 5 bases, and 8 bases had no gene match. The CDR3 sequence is CASSPAQGQGAFF. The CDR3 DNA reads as TGTGCCAGCAGCCCCGCACAGGGACAGGGAGCTTTCTTT.

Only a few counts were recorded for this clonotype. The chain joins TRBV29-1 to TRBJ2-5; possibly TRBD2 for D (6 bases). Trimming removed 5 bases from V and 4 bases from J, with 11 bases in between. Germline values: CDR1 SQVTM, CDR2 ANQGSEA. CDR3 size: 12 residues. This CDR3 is CSVRVGGETQYF. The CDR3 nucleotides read TGCAGCGTTCGTGTGGGGGGAGAGACCCAGTACTTC.

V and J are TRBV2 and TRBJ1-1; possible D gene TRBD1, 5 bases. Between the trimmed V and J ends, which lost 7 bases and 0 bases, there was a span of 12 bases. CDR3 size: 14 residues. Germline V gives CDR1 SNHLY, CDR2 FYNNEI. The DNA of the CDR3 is TGTGCCAGCACTACAGGCTCTATGAACACTGAAGCTTTCTTT. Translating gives CASTTGSMNTEAFF.

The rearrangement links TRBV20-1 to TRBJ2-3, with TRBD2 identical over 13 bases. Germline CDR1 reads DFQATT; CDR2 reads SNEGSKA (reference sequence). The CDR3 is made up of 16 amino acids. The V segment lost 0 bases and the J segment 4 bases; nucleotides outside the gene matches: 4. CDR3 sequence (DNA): TGCAGTGCTAGAGAGGGGGGACTAGCGGGATCAGATACGCAGTATTTT. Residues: CSAREGGLAGSDTQYF.

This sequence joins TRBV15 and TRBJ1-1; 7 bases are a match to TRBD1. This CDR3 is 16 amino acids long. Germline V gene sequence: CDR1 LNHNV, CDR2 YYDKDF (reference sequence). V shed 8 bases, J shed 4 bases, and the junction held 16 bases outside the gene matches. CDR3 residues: CATGSTRTGGTTEAFF. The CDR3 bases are TGTGCCACCGGATCCACGCGGACAGGAGGGACCACTGAAGCTTTCTTT.

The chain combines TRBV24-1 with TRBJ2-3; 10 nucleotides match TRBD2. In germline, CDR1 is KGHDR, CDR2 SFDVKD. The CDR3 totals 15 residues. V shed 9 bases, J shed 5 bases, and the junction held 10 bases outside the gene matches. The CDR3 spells CATSRGAGGQDTQYF. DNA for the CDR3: TGTGCCACCTCAAGGGGAGCGGGGGGGCAAGATACGCAGTATTTT.

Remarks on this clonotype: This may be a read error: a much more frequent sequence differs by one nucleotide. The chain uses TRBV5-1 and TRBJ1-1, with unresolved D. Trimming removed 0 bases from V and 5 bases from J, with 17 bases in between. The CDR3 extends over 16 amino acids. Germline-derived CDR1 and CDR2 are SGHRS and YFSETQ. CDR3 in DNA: TGCGCCAGCAGCTTGGATCCAGCGACAATTAAGACTGAAGCTTTCTTT. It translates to CASSLDPATIKTEAFF.

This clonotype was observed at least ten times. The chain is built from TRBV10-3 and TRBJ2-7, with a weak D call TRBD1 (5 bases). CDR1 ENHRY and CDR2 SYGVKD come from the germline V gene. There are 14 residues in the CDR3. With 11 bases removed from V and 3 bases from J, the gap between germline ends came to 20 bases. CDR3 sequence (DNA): TGTGCCTCCATGGTCGGGCAGGGATTCTACGAGCAGTACTTC. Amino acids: CASMVGQGFYEQYF.

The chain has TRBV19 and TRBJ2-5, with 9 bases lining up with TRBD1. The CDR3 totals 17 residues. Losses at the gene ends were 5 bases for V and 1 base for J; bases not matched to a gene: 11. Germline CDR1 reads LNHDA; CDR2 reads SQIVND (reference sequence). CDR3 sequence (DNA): TGTGCCAGTAGTTTCCGGACAGGGGACTTGACCCAAGAGACCCAGTACTTC. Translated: CASSFRTGDLTQETQYF.

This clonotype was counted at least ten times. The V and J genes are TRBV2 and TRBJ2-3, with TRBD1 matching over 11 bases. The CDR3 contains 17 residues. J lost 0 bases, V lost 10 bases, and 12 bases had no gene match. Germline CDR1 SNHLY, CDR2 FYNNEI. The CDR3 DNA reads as TGTGCCATCCCCGGGACAGGGGGTCCTCTTAGCACAGATACGCAGTATTTT. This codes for CAIPGTGGPLSTDTQYF.

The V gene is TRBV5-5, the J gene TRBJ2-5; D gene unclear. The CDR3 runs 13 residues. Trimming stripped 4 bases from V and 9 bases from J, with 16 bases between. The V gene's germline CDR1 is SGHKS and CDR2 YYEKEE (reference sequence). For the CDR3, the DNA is TGTGCCAGCAGCGCGACTCGACGAAGGGCCCAGTACTTC. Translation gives CASSATRRRAQYF.

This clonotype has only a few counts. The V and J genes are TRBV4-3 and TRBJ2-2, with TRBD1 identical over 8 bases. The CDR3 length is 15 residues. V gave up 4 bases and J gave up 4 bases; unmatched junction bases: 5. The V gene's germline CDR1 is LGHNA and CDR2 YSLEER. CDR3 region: CASSPDRGGTGELFF. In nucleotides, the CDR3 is TGCGCCAGCAGCCCCGACAGGGGTGGCACCGGGGAGCTGTTTTTT.

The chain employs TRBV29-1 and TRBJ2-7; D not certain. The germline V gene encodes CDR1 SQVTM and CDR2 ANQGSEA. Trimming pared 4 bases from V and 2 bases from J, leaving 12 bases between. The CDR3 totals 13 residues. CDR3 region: CSVVRSDTYEQYF. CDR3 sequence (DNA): TGCAGCGTTGTTCGGTCTGACACCTACGAGCAGTACTTC.

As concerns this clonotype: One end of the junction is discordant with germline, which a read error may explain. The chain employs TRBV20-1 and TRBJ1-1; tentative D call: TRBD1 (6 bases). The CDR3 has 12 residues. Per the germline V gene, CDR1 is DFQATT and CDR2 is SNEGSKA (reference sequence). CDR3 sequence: CSARGGSTEAFF. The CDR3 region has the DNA TGCAGTGCCAGAGGGGGTTCCACTGAAGCTTTCTTT.

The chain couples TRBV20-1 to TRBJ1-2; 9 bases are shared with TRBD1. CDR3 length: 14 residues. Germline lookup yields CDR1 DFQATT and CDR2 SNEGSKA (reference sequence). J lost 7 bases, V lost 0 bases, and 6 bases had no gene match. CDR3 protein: CSARDPRTGAGYTF. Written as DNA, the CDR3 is TGCAGTGCTAGAGATCCGAGGACAGGGGCTGGCTACACCTTC.

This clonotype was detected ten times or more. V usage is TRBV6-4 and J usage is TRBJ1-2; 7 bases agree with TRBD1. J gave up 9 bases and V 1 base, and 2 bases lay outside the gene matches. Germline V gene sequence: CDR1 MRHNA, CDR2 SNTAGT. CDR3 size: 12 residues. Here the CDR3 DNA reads TGTGCCAGCAGTGACTGGGACAGTAGCTACACCTTC. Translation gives CASSDWDSSYTF.

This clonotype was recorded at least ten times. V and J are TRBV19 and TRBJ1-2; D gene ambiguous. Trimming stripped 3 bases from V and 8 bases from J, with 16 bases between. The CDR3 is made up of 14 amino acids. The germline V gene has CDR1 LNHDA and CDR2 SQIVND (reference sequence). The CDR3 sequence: CASSISLNLFGYTF. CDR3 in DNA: TGTGCCAGTAGTATTTCGCTGAACCTTTTCGGCTACACCTTC.

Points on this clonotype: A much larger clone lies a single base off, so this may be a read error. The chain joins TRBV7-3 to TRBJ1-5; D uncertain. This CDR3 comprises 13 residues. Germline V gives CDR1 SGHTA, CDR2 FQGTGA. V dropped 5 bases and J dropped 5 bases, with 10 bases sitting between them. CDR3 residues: CASSQGGDQPQHF. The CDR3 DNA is TGTGCCAGCAGCCAAGGAGGAGATCAGCCCCAGCATTTT.

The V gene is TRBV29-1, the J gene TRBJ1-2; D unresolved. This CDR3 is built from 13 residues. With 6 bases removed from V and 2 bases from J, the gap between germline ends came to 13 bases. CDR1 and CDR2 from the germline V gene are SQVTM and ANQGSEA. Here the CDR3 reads CSVQQTTNYGYTF. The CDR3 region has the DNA TGCAGCGTCCAACAGACAACGAACTATGGCTACACCTTC.

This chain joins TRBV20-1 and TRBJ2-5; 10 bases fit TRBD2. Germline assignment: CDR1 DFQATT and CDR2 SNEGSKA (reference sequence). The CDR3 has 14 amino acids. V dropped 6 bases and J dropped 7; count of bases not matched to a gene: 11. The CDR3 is CSAATSGTVGTQYF. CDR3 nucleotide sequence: TGCAGTGCAGCTACTAGCGGGACGGTGGGGACCCAGTACTTC.

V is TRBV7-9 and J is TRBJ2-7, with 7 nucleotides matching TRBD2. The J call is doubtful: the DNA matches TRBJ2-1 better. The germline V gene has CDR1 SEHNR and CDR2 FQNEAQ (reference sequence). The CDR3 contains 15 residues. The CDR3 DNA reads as TGTGCCAGCAGCCCTTGGACTAGCTCCTACAATGAGCAGTTCTTC. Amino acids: CASSPWTSSYNEQFF.

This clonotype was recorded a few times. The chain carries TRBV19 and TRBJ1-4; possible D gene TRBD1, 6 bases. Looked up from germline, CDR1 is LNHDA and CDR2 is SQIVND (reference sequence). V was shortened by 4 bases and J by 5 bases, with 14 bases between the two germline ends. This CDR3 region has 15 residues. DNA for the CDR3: TGTGCCAGTAGTAGGAGCGGACAGCTGAATGAAAAACTGTTTTTT. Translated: CASSRSGQLNEKLFF.

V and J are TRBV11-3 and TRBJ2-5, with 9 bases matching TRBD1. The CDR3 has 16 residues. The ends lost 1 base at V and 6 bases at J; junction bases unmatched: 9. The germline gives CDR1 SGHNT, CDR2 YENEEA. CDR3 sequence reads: CASSLATGGASKTQYF. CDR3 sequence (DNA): TGTGCCAGCAGCTTAGCCACAGGGGGCGCATCGAAGACCCAGTACTTC.

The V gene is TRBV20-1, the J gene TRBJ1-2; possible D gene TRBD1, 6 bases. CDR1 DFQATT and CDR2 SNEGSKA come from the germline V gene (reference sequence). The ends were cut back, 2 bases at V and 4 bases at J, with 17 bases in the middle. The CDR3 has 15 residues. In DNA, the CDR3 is TGCAGTGCTAGACCCCAACCAGGGGATTTCTATGGCTACACCTTC. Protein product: CSARPQPGDFYGYTF.

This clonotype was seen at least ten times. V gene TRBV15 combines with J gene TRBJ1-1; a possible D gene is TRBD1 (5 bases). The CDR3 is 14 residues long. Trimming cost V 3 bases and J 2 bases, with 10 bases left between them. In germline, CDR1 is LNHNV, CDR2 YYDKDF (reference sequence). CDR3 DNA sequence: TGTGCCACCAGCAGCGGGGGGTATAACACTGAAGCTTTCTTT. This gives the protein CATSSGGYNTEAFF. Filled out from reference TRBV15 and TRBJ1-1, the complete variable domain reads DAMVIQNPRYQVTQFGKPVTLSCSQTLNHNVMYWYQQKSSQAPKLLFHYYDKDFNNEADTPDNFQSRRPNTSFCFLDIRSPGLGDTAMYLCATSSGGYNTEAFFGQGTRLTVV.

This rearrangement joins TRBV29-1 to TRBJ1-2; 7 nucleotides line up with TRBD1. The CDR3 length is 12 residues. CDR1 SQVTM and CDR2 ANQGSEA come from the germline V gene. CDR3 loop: CQQADRYYGYTF. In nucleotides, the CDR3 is TGCCAGCAGGCGGACAGGTACTATGGCTACACCTTC.

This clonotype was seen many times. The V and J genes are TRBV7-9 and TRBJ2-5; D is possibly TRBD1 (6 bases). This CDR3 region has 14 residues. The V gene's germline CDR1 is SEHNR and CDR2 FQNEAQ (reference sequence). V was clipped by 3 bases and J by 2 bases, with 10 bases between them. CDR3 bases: TGTGCCAGCAGCTTCTCCGGGACACAAGAGACCCAGTACTTC. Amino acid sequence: CASSFSGTQETQYF.

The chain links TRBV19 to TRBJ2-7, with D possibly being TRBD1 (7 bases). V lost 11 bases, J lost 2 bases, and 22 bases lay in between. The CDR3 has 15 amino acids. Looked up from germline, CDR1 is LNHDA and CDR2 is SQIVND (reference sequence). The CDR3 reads CAWNPVGRGAYEQYF. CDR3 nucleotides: TGTGCCTGGAATCCGGTCGGCAGGGGGGCCTACGAGCAGTACTTC.

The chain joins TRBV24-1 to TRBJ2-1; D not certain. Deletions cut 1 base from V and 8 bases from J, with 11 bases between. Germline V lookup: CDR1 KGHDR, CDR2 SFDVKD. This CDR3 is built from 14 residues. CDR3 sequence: CATSDFQLTDEQFF. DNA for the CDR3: TGTGCCACCAGTGATTTTCAACTAACCGATGAGCAGTTCTTC.

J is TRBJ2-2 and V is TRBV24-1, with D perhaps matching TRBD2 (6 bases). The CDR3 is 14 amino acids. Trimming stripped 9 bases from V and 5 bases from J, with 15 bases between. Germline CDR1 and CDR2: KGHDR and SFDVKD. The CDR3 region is CATRGREETGELFF. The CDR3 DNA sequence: TGTGCCACCCGAGGAAGGGAGGAGACCGGGGAGCTGTTTTTT.